The 20 T cell receptor beta chains below were found in one sample sequenced in a study of blood T cells in healthy people across ages. The authors ran a second PCR of about 6 to 12 cycles using a sample-barcoded 5' primer and a J-beta primer mix. One entry per CDR3 protein results from TCRdb running MiXCR on the 5' RACE reads. Counted here are approximately 780,000 distinct CDR3 sequences, roughly 25% occurring once; the ten biggest clones make up around 3%. The same data also contributed to another study, on T cells of mothers and their children.

The sample taken for sequencing was blood. The receptors originated from a boy between 10 and 17 years old in good health.

This clonotype was detected a few times. The CDR3 region has the DNA TGTGCCAGCAGTAACTTTGACACCGGGGAGCTGTTTTTT. It is translated as CASSNFDTGELFF. The chain carries TRBV28 and TRBJ2-2, with no clear D. Deletions cut 5 bases from V and 3 bases from J, with 7 bases between. The CDR3 runs to 13 residues. CDR1 and CDR2 (germline): MDHEN, SYDVKM.

The V gene is TRBV12-3 or TRBV12-4, the J gene TRBJ2-6; 9 bases align to TRBD1. The CDR3 length is 16 residues. Losses at the gene ends were 5 bases for V and 7 bases for J; bases not matched to a gene: 9. The CDR3 spells CASSVDRGVGANVLTF. CDR3 nucleotides: TGTGCCAGCAGTGTCGACAGGGGGGTAGGCGCCAACGTCCTGACTTTC.

This clonotype was detected a few times. As DNA, the CDR3 is TGCAGCGTCCATGACAGAGTAGGGGAGAACACTGAAGCTTTCTTT. It translates to CSVHDRVGENTEAFF. The V gene is TRBV29-1, the J gene TRBJ1-1, with TRBD1 as a possible D gene (5 bases). CDR1 and CDR2 from the germline V gene are SQVTM and ANQGSEA. Trimming removed 6 bases from V and 1 base from J, with 18 bases in between. The CDR3 runs 15 residues.

This chain's CDR3 is CASSLGAGGTGKNIQYF. CDR3 nucleotide sequence: TGTGCCAGCAGTTTAGGGGCAGGGGGCACCGGCAAAAACATTCAGTACTTC. V gene TRBV28 combines with J gene TRBJ2-4; TRBD1 matches 8 bases. With 2 bases clipped from V and 3 bases from J, the junction kept 9 bases outside the gene matches. CDR1 and CDR2 from the germline V gene are MDHEN and SYDVKM. The CDR3 contains 17 residues.

In DNA form, the CDR3 reads TGTGCCAGCAGCCAAGGAGAGCGGGGGGCGAACCAAGAGACCCAGTACTTC. It specifies CASSQGERGANQETQYF. The V and J genes are TRBV3-1 and TRBJ2-5; 9 nucleotides agree with TRBD2. J lost 0 bases, V lost 1 base, and 6 bases had no gene match. Per germline, CDR1 LGHDT and CDR2 YNNKEL (reference sequence). This CDR3 comprises 17 residues.

The rearrangement joins TRBV7-2 to TRBJ2-5; TRBD1 aligns across 7 bases. The J segment lost 0 bases and the V segment lost 4 bases, leaving 8 bases of the junction unmatched. The CDR3 is 16 amino acids. Germline CDR1 and CDR2: SGHTA and FQGNSA. The CDR3 is CASSYKGQQYQETQYF. In DNA, the CDR3 is TGTGCCAGCAGCTATAAGGGACAGCAGTACCAAGAGACCCAGTACTTC.

V usage is TRBV27 and J usage is TRBJ1-4; D is perhaps TRBD1 (5 bases). The V gene lost 4 bases and the J gene lost 3 bases, with 12 bases spanning the gap. Per germline, CDR1 MNHEY and CDR2 SMNVEV (reference sequence). The CDR3 spans 15 residues. The CDR3 protein is CASSSYLGANEKLFF. The CDR3 DNA follows: TGTGCCAGCAGTTCATACCTGGGGGCTAATGAAAAACTGTTTTTT.

The chain carries TRBV11-2 and TRBJ1-1; D ambiguous. V was pared by 5 bases and J by 1 base, with 17 bases between. Germline lookup yields CDR1 SGHAT and CDR2 FQNNGV. The CDR3 consists of 16 residues. CDR3: CASSPPTKMRNTEAFF. CDR3 DNA sequence: TGTGCCAGCAGCCCCCCGACAAAGATGAGGAACACTGAAGCTTTCTTT.

This clonotype was seen a few times. This chain joins TRBV6-1 and TRBJ1-4; the D gene is possibly TRBD1 (6 bases). V shed 11 bases and J shed 7 bases, with 11 bases lying between them. Germline CDR1 MNHNS, CDR2 SASEGT. This CDR3 region has 11 residues. The DNA of the CDR3 is TGTGCCGGGGACATTGCTGAAAAACTGTTTTTT. It translates to CAGDIAEKLFF.

This clonotype came up a few times. The chain has TRBV11-2 and TRBJ2-3; 11 bases align to TRBD2. J lost 6 bases, V lost 1 base, and 6 bases had no gene match. The CDR3 is made up of 16 amino acids. The germline gives CDR1 SGHAT, CDR2 FQNNGV. The CDR3 nucleotides are TGTGCCAGCAGCTTAGGACTAGCGGGGAATTGGGATACGCAGTATTTT. It specifies CASSLGLAGNWDTQYF.

This chain connects TRBV7-2 to TRBJ2-5, with 10 nucleotides matching TRBD2. Germline V CDR1 and CDR2: SGHTA, FQGNSA. CDR3 length: 18 residues. The trim removed 1 base at V and 5 bases at J, leaving 13 bases unmatched. CDR3: CASSLVWGSGGPMETQYF. CDR3 nucleotides: TGTGCCAGCAGCTTAGTTTGGGGTAGCGGGGGGCCCATGGAGACCCAGTACTTC.

The chain couples TRBV29-1 to TRBJ1-1, with a tentative D call TRBD1 (6 bases). The germline gives CDR1 SQVTM, CDR2 ANQGSEA. The V end was cut by 7 bases, the J end by 0 bases, with 15 bases between. The CDR3 sequence is 14 residues long. CDR3 DNA: TGCAGCGGAAGGGACACCGGATTGAACACTGAAGCTTTCTTT. Amino acid sequence: CSGRDTGLNTEAFF.

This clonotype was recorded a few times. The chain has TRBV15 and TRBJ1-2; D unresolved. V was pared by 9 bases and J by 2 bases, with 13 bases between. Germline CDR1 reads LNHNV; CDR2 reads YYDKDF (reference sequence). The CDR3 is 13 amino acids. The DNA for the CDR3 is TGTGCCACGCGAGGGAAGAACAACTATGGCTACACCTTC. As protein: CATRGKNNYGYTF.

The chain employs TRBV15 and TRBJ2-7, with TRBD1 matching 11 bases. Trimming cost V 3 bases and J 0 bases; bases outside gene matches: 4. CDR1 and CDR2 from the germline V gene are LNHNV and YYDKDF (reference sequence). CDR3 length: 16 amino acids. CDR3 sequence: CATSSGDRGFSYEQYF. Written as DNA, the CDR3 is TGTGCCACCAGCAGCGGGGACAGGGGGTTCTCCTACGAGCAGTACTTC.

This clonotype was seen a handful of times. This chain joins TRBV4-1 and TRBJ1-1; D may be TRBD1 (5 bases). CDR1 MGHRA and CDR2 YSYEKL come from the germline V gene. V dropped 0 bases and J dropped 3 bases, with 14 bases sitting between them. The CDR3 spans 16 residues. Written as DNA, the CDR3 is TGCGCCAGCAGCCAAGATCCGGTGAGCAGGGACACTGAAGCTTTCTTT. This translates into CASSQDPVSRDTEAFF.

This rearrangement joins TRBV6-1 to TRBJ1-5; D remains ambiguous. Trimming shortened V by 4 bases and J by 2 bases, and 12 bases separated the two germline ends. From germline, CDR1 is MNHNS and CDR2 SASEGT. The CDR3 spans 15 residues. CDR3 sequence: CASSGEGLGNQPQHF. As DNA, the CDR3 is TGTGCCAGCAGTGGAGAGGGTTTGGGCAATCAGCCCCAGCATTTT.

This clonotype was recorded a few times. The V and J genes are TRBV20-1 and TRBJ2-5; 7 bases align to TRBD1. The V gene's germline CDR1 is DFQATT and CDR2 SNEGSKA (reference sequence). This CDR3 is built from 13 residues. The trim removed 0 bases at V and 7 bases at J, leaving 5 bases unmatched. This CDR3 is CSARDRDRRTQYF. The CDR3 DNA follows: TGCAGTGCTAGAGATAGGGACAGAAGGACCCAGTACTTC.

This clonotype has just a few counts. The V and J genes are TRBV18 and TRBJ1-1, with D possibly TRBD1 on 5 matching bases. V shed 5 bases and J shed 1 base, with 11 bases lying between them. In germline, CDR1 is KGHSH, CDR2 LQKENI. The CDR3 contains 14 residues. The CDR3 nucleotides read TGTGCCAGCTCATTGGACAATCGGAACACTGAAGCTTTCTTT. Protein sequence: CASSLDNRNTEAFF.

This clonotype was counted only a few times. The rearrangement links TRBV5-1 to TRBJ1-2; TRBD1 might be the D (6 bases). V shed 5 bases and J shed 2 bases, with 10 bases lying between them. Germline V gene lookup returns CDR1 SGHRS and CDR2 YFSETQ. The CDR3 extends over 13 amino acids. For the CDR3, the DNA is TGCGCCAGCAGACAGGGAACCAACTATGGCTACACCTTC. Protein sequence: CASRQGTNYGYTF.

At least ten counts were recorded for this clonotype. The J gene is TRBJ2-5, the V gene TRBV3-1, with TRBD2 identical over 14 bases. Trimming removed 4 bases from V and 5 bases from J; junction bases left unmatched: 6. CDR3 size: 16 residues. Germline V gene sequence: CDR1 LGHDT, CDR2 YNNKEL (reference sequence). The CDR3: CASSPGTSGGYETQYF. The CDR3 DNA reads as TGTGCCAGCAGCCCCGGGACTAGCGGGGGATACGAGACCCAGTACTTC.